The T cell receptor (beta chain) under discussion was sequenced for a study of T cells after yellow fever vaccination. TCRdb re-called the 5' RACE reads with MiXCR, one entry per CDR3 protein. The sample yields hundreds of thousands of distinct CDR3 sequences, 9% to 15% seen once. Trimming pared 2 bases from V and 0 bases from J, leaving 11 bases between. The germline gives CDR1 MNHEY, CDR2 SVGAGI. The CDR3 spans 16 residues. The material was PBMCs, obtained on the day of the yellow fever booster vaccination. V and J are TRBV6-5 and TRBJ2-1; TRBD2 might be the D (5 bases). This receptor was obtained from a man aged 25-45 years who received the YFV17D yellow fever vaccine. CDR3 loop: CASSYEVGSSYNEQFF. DNA for the CDR3: TGTGCCAGCAGTTACGAGGTGGGGAGCTCCTACAATGAGCAGTTCTTC.